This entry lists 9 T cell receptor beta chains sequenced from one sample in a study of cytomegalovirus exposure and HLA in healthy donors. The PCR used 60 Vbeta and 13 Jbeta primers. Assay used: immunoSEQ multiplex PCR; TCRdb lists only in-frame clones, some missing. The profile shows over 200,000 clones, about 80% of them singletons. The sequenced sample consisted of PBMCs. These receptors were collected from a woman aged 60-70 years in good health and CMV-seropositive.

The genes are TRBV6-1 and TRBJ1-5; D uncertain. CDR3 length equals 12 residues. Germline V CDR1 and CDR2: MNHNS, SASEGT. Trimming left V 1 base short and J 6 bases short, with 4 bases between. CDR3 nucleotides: TGTGCCAGCAGTGAAGGTAGTCAGCCCCAGCATTTT. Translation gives CASSEGSQPQHF.

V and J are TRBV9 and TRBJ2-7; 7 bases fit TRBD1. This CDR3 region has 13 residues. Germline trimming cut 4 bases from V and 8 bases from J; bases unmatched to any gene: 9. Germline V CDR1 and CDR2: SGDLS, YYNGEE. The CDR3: CASSPRQGSKQYF. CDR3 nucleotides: TGTGCCAGCAGCCCCCGACAGGGCAGCAAGCAGTACTTC.

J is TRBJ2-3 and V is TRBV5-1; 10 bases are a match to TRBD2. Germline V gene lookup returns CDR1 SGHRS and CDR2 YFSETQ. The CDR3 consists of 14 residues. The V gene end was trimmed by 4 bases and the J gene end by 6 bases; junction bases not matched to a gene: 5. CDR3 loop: CASSVGLAEDTQYF. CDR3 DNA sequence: TGCGCCAGCAGCGTCGGACTAGCGGAGGATACGCAGTATTTT.

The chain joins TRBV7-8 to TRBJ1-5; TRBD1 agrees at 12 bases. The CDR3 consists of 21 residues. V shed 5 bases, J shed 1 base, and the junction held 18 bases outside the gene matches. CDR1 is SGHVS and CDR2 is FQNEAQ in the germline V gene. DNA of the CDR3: TGTGCCAGCAGCCCACAACAGCGGGACAGGGGGCGATTGTGGAGCAATCAGCCCCAGCATTTT. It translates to CASSPQQRDRGRLWSNQPQHF. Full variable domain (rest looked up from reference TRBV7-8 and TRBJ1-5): GAGVSQSPRYKVAKRGQDVALRCDPISGHVSLFWYQQALGQGPEFLTYFQNEAQLDKSGLPSDRFFAERPEGSVSTLKIQRTQQEDSAVYLCASSPQQRDRGRLWSNQPQHFGDGTRLSIL.

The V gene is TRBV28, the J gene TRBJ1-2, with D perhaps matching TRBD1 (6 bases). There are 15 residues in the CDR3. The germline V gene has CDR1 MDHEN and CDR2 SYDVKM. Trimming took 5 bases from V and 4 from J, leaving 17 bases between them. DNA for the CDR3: TGTGCCAGCAGTCCAGGGGCCCAGGGAGTCTATGGCTACACCTTC. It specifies CASSPGAQGVYGYTF.

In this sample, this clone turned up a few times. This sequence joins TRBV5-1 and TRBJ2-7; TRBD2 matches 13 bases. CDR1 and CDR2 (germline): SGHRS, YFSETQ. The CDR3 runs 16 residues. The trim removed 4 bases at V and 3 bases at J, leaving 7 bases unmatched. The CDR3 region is CASSPEGLAGIYEQYF. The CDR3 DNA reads TGCGCCAGCAGCCCGGAGGGACTAGCGGGGATCTACGAGCAGTACTTC.

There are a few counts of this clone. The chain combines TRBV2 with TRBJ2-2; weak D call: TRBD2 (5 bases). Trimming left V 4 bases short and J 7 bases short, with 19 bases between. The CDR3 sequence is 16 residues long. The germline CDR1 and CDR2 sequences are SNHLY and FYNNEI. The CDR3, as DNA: TGTGCCAGCAGTGGGGAGCCCACGTTGGCTGGCGGGGAGCTGTTTTTT. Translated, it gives CASSGEPTLAGGELFF.

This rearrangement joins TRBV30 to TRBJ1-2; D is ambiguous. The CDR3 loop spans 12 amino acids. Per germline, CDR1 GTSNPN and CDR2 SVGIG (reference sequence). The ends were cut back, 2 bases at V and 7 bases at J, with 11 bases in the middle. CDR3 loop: CAWSLAGSGYTF. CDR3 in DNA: TGTGCCTGGAGTCTAGCAGGTTCTGGCTACACCTTC.

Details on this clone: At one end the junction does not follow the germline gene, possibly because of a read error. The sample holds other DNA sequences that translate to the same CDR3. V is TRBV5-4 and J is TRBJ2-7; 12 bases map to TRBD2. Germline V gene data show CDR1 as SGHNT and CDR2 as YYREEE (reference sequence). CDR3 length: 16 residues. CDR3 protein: CASTGGASGRAYEQYF. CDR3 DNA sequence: TGTGCCAGCACCGGGGGGGCTAGCGGGAGGGCCTACGAGCAGTACTTT.